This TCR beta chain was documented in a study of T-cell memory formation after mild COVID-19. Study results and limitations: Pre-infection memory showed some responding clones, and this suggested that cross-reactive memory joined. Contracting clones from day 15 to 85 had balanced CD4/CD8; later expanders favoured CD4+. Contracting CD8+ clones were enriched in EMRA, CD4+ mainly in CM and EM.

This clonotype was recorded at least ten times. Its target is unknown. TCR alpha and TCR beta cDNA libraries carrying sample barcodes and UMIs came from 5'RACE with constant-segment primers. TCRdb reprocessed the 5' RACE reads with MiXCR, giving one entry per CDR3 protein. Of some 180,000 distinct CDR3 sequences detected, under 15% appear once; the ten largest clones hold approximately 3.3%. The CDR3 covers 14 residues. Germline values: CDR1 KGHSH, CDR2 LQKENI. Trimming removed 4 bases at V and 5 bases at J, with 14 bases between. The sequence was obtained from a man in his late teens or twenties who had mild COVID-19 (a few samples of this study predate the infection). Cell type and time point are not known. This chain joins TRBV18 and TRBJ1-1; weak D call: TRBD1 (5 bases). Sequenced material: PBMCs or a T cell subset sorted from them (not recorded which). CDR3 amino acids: CASSRLAGGTEAFF. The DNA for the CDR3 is TGTGCCAGCTCACGACTCGCTGGGGGAACTGAAGCTTTCTTT.